This TCR beta chain was sequenced for a study of shared T cell receptors in the human thymus. Germline CDR1 SGHDN, CDR2 FVKESK. This CDR3 contains 14 residues. Between the trimmed V and J ends, which lost 0 bases and 8 bases, there was a span of 10 bases. Using immunoSEQ multiplex PCR, the repertoire was profiled, and TCRdb retains in-frame clones only, with some absent. The data contain 700,000 to 750,000 clones, approximately 83% of them singletons. This same sample was also taken into another study, of human thymus T cells. That work contributes: Congenital heart defects were the reason for the corrective surgery that the donors, healthy Finnish infants, were having. Resections that were taken during corrective heart surgery supplied the thymus tissue. Thymic and blood repertoires appeared to display a bias in their usage of V and J genes. Unrelated individuals were reported by related research to share highly overlapping thymic repertoires.

V gene TRBV14 combines with J gene TRBJ1-4; the D is unclear. The sequenced sample consisted of thymocytes. The clonotype was recovered from a girl under two years old with a congenital heart defect. CDR3 in DNA: TGTGCCAGCAGCCAAGAGCGGGAGGGAGAAAAACTGTTTTTT. It translates to CASSQEREGEKLFF.